Listed below are T cell receptor beta chains from one sample, sequenced in a study of identical twins. TCRdb ran MiXCR on the 5' RACE reads and lists one entry per CDR3 protein. The sample comprises hundreds of thousands of distinct CDR3 sequences, more than 6.5% of which are singletons, and 0.8% to 1% rests with the top ten. The data also belong to a second study, concerning yellow fever vaccine responses in identical twins.

The sequenced material came from PBMCs. All receptors come from a woman younger than 35 in good health. Both conserved end residues are trimmed from each CDR3. Fields, in order: V gene, CDR3 protein.

TRBV11-2 | ASSGEGTYEQY
TRBV28 | ASSWGPDSTDTQY
TRBV28 | ASSLTGGAGQPQH
TRBV29-1 | SVESGGGETQY
TRBV7-2 | ASSLWAGVRETQY
TRBV4-3 | ASSLEGGGSQY
TRBV5-6 | ASSLAPPQNTGELF
TRBV20-1 | SARVVGGLAGFTDTQY
TRBV24-1 | ATSDSGLAGTPSSYNEQF
TRBV25-1 | ASSESIRQGDQETQY
TRBV2 | ASRDRASGGNEQF
TRBV12-3/TRBV12-4 | ASSLRGSIY
TRBV6-5 | ASSSRGLAVYEQY
TRBV20-1 | SAREDRGYEQY
TRBV28 | ASRETVANEQF